This is a list of T cell receptor beta chains from one sample in a study of CD8 T cells in Susac syndrome. TCRdb independently ran MiXCR on the immunoSEQ multiplex PCR reads; one entry per CDR3 protein. The sample includes 150,000 to 200,000 distinct CDR3 sequences, approximately 96% seen only once; the top ten take roughly 0.098%. Material for sequencing was CD4+ T cells from PBMCs. These receptors were taken from a human donor with Susac syndrome. Both conserved end residues are part of each CDR3. The order of the fields is V gene, J gene, clone size, D gene, CDR3 protein, CDR3 DNA. A D gene is named only where the DNA matches it firmly. The listing skips clone size in some rows; elsewhere it reads once, few, many or a size class.

>TRBV4-1|TRBJ2-5|NA|NA
CASSQGRAQETQYF
TGCGCCAGCAGCCAAGGGAGGGCCCAAGAGACCCAGTACTTC
>TRBV3-1|TRBJ2-5|once|NA
CASSRRTVQQETQYF
TGTGCCAGCAGCCGAAGGACAGTTCAGCAAGAGACCCAGTACTTC
>TRBV28|TRBJ2-3|NA|NA
CASSLWTPGRTDTQYF
TGTGCCAGCAGTTTATGGACTCCGGGGCGGACAGATACGCAGTATTTT
>TRBV27|TRBJ2-6|NA|TRBD1
CASSSTGAGANVLTF
TGTGCCAGCAGTTCCACAGGGGCTGGGGCCAACGTCCTGACTTTC
>TRBV6-6|TRBJ1-4|NA|TRBD1
CASSYFGQGTNEKLFF
TGTGCCAGCAGTTACTTTGGACAGGGAACTAATGAAAAACTGTTTTTT
>TRBV29-1|TRBJ1-1|NA|NA
CRGDGVTEAFF
TGCAGGGGAGACGGAGTCACTGAAGCTTTCTTT
>TRBV7-6|TRBJ2-5|NA|NA
CASSVQETQYF
TGTGCCAGTAGCGTTCAAGAGACCCAGTACTTC
>TRBV20-1|TRBJ2-4|NA|NA
CSARGGINIQYF
TGCAGTGCTAGAGGGGGGATCAACATTCAGTACTTC
>TRBV29-1|TRBJ2-2|NA|NA
CSVGGGQGGELFF
TGCAGCGTTGGGGGGGGCCAAGGCGGGGAGCTGTTTTTT
>TRBV4-3|TRBJ1-1|NA|NA
CASSQRSDTEAFF
TGCGCCAGCAGCCAGAGGAGTGACACTGAAGCTTTCTTT
>TRBV7-9|TRBJ2-7|NA|TRBD1
CASSLGDRDSPFGYEQYF
TGTGCCAGCAGCTTAGGTGACAGGGATTCCCCATTCGGTTACGAGCAGTACTTC
>TRBV20-1|TRBJ1-5|NA|NA
CSASLREPNQPQHF
TGCAGTGCTAGTCTCCGGGAGCCCAATCAGCCCCAGCATTTT
>TRBV5-4|TRBJ1-1|once|NA
CASSSQGVGTEAFF
TGTGCCAGCAGCTCACAGGGAGTAGGTACTGAAGCTTTCTTT
>TRBV11-1|TRBJ1-1|NA|TRBD1
CASLAGQGFTEAFF
TGTGCCAGCCTGGCGGGACAGGGGTTTACTGAAGCTTTCTTT
>TRBV5-6|TRBJ1-2|NA|NA
CASSLGGSYYGYTF
TGTGCCAGCAGCTTGGGCGGCAGTTACTATGGCTACACCTTC
>TRBV29-1|TRBJ2-3|NA|TRBD1
CSVGQGVGTDTQYF
TGCAGCGTTGGGCAGGGGGTGGGCACAGATACGCAGTATTTT
>TRBV30|TRBJ2-6|NA|NA
CAWGNSGANVLTF
TGTGCCTGGGGTAACAGCGGGGCCAACGTCCTGACTTTC
>TRBV2|TRBJ2-7|NA|TRBD1
CASSGDRRSSYEQYF
TGTGCCAGCAGTGGGGACAGGAGAAGCTCCTACGAGCAGTACTTC
>TRBV5-1|TRBJ2-6|once|NA
CASSRTDPPNVLTF
TGCGCCAGCAGCCGGACAGACCCACCCAACGTCCTGACTTTC
>TRBV3-1|TRBJ1-2|NA|TRBD1
CASSHRTGGGDGYTF
TGTGCCAGCAGCCACCGTACAGGGGGAGGGGATGGCTACACCTTC
>TRBV4-2|TRBJ1-2|NA|NA
CASSPGGGGAYHYGYTF
TGTGCCAGCAGCCCGGGGGGGGGAGGCGCCTACCACTATGGCTACACCTTC
>TRBV7-9|TRBJ1-6|NA|NA
CASSRIRDSPLHF
TGTGCCAGCAGCAGGATTAGGGATTCACCCCTCCACTTT
>TRBV28|TRBJ1-2|NA|TRBD1
CASNPAGTGGHGYTF
TGTGCCAGCAACCCCGCCGGGACAGGGGGTCATGGCTACACCTTC
>TRBV9|TRBJ2-7|NA|NA
CASSVLSEPPYEQYF
TGTGCCAGCAGCGTATTATCCGAGCCCCCCTACGAGCAGTACTTC
>TRBV12-3/TRBV12-4|TRBJ1-2|once|TRBD1
CASSIDRGYGYTF
TGTGCCAGCAGTATCGACAGGGGATATGGCTACACCTTC
>TRBV7-2|TRBJ1-5|NA|NA
CASSLVAGNNQPQHF
TGTGCCAGCAGCTTAGTGGCAGGGAACAATCAGCCCCAGCATTTT
>TRBV11-2|TRBJ2-1|NA|NA
CASSFPGANEQFF
TGTGCCAGCAGCTTTCCAGGGGCCAATGAGCAGTTCTTC
>TRBV6-2/TRBV6-3|TRBJ2-7|NA|NA
CASSYSRDSSYEQYF
TGTGCCAGCAGTTACTCGAGAGACAGCTCCTACGAGCAGTACTTC
>TRBV6-5|TRBJ2-1|NA|NA
CASRGTGSYNEQFF
TGTGCCAGCCGGGGAACGGGCTCATACAATGAGCAGTTCTTC
>TRBV11-2|TRBJ2-5|NA|NA
CASSSGPSGKTQYF
TGTGCCAGCAGCTCCGGGCCCTCAGGAAAGACCCAGTACTTC
>TRBV29-1|TRBJ1-2|NA|NA
CSVGGETYGYTF
TGCAGCGTTGGGGGGGAAACGTATGGCTACACCTTC
>TRBV15|TRBJ2-5|NA|NA
CATSRVYEETQYF
TGTGCCACCAGCAGAGTATACGAGGAGACCCAGTACTTC
>TRBV18|TRBJ2-3|NA|NA
CASSPAADGSLRGDTQYF
TGTGCCAGCTCACCGGCGGCCGACGGCAGCCTTCGGGGGGATACGCAGTATTTT
>TRBV12-3/TRBV12-4|TRBJ2-2|NA|TRBD1
CASRPRQGGTGELFF
TGTGCCAGCAGACCCCGACAGGGTGGCACCGGGGAGCTGTTTTTT
>TRBV7-9|TRBJ1-1|NA|NA
CASSLLRIGGMNTEAFF
TGTGCCAGCAGCTTATTGCGAATTGGGGGAATGAACACTGAAGCTTTCTTT
>TRBV5-1|TRBJ1-1|NA|NA
CASGQLNTEAFF
TGCGCCAGCGGACAGCTGAACACTGAAGCTTTCTTT
>TRBV25-1|TRBJ1-2|NA|NA
CASSEIGSNYGYTF
TGTGCCAGCAGTGAAATAGGGTCGAACTATGGCTACACCTTC
>TRBV30|TRBJ2-3|NA|NA
CAWSSPRRGGTDTQYF
TGTGCCTGGAGCTCCCCCCGGCGGGGTGGTACAGATACGCAGTATTTT
>TRBV15|TRBJ2-4|NA|NA
CATSSLGTARKYF
TGTGCCACCAGCAGTTTAGGGACGGCGCGGAAGTACTTC
>TRBV7-2|TRBJ2-7|NA|NA
CASSSRYRESEQYF
TGTGCCAGCAGCTCGAGGTATAGGGAAAGCGAGCAGTACTTC